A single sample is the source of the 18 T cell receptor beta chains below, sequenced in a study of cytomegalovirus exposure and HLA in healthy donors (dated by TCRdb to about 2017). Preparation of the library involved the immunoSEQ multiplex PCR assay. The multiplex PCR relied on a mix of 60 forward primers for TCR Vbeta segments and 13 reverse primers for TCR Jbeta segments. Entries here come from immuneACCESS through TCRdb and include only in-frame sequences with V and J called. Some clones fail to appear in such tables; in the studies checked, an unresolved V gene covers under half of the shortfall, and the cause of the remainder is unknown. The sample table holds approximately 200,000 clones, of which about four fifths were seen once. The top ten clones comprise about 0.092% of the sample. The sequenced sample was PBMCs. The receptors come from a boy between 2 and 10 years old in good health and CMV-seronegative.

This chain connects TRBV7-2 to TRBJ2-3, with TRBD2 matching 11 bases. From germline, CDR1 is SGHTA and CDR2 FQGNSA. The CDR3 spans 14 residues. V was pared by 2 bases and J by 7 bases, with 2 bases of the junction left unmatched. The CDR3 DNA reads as TGTGCCAGCAGCTTACCTAGCGGGGGGAATACGCAGTATTTT. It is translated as CASSLPSGGNTQYF.

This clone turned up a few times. CDR3 DNA sequence: TGTGCCAGCAGCTTAGCCGCCAGGGACTATGGCTACACCTTC. Its translation is CASSLAARDYGYTF. V and J are TRBV7-2 and TRBJ1-2, with D perhaps TRBD1 (5 bases). The germline gives CDR1 SGHTA, CDR2 FQGNSA. V was clipped by 0 bases and J by 3 bases, with 8 bases between them. This CDR3 has 14 amino acids.

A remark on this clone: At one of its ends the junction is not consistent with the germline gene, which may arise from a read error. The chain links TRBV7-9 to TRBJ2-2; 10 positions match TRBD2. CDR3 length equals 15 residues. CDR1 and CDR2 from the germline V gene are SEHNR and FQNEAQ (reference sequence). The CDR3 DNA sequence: TGTACCAGCAGCTTGACTAGCGGGCTTTCCGGGGAGCTGTTTTTT. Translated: CTSSLTSGLSGELFF.

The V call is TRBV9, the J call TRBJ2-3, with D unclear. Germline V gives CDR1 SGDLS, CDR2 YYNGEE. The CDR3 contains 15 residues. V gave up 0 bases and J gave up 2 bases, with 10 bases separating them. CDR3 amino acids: CASSVGQVSTDTQYF. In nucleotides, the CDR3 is TGTGCCAGCAGCGTAGGTCAGGTATCCACAGATACGCAGTATTTT. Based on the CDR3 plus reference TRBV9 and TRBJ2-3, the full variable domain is DSGVTQTPKHLITATGQRVTLRCSPRSGDLSVYWYQQSLDQGLQFLIQYYNGEERAKGNILERFSAQQFPDLHSELNLSSLELGDSALYFCASSVGQVSTDTQYFGPGTRLTVL.

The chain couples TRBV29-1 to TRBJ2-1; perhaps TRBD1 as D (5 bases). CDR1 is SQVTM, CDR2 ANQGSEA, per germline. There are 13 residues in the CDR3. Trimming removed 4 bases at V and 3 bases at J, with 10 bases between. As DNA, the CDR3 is TGCAGCGTTGCGAGTAGGGGCTACAATGAGCAGTTCTTC. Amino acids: CSVASRGYNEQFF.

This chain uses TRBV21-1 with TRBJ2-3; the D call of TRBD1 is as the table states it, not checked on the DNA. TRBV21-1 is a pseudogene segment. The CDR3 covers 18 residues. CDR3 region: CASSNDRGYNDSTDTQYF. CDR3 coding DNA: TGTGCCAGCAGCAACGACAGGGGCTACAACGATAGCACAGATACGCAGTATTTT.

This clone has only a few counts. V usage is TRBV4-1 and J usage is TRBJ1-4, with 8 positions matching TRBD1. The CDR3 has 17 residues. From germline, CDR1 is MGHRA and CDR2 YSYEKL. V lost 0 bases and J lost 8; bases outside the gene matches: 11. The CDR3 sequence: CASSQDRLQGVGEKLFF. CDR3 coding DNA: TGCGCCAGCAGCCAAGATAGGTTACAGGGGGTAGGGGAAAAACTGTTTTTT.

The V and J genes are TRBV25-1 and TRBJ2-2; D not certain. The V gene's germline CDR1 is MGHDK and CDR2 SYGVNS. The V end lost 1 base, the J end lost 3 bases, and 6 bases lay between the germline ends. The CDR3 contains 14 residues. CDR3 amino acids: CASSEWQDTGELFF. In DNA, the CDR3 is TGTGCCAGCAGTGAATGGCAAGACACCGGGGAGCTGTTTTTT. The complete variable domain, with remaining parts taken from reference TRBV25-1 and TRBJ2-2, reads EADIYQTPRYLVIGTGKKITLECSQTMGHDKMYWYQQDPGMELHLIHYSYGVNSTEKGDLSSESTVSRIRTEHFPLTLESARPSHTSQYLCASSEWQDTGELFFGEGSRLTVL.

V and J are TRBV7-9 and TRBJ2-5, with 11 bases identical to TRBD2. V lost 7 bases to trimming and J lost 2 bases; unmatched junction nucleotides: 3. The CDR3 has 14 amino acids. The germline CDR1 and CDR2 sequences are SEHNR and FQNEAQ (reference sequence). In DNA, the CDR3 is TGTGCCAGCACGCTAGCGGGGGGACAAGAGACCCAGTACTTC. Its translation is CASTLAGGQETQYF.

CDR3: CARGPSNQPQHF. CDR3 DNA: TGTGCCAGGGGGCCGAGCAATCAGCCCCAGCATTTT. This chain uses TRBV7-9 with TRBJ1-5, with D maybe TRBD1 (5 bases). Germline values: CDR1 SEHNR, CDR2 FQNEAQ (reference sequence). V was pared by 9 bases and J by 1 base, with 7 bases between. This CDR3 has 12 amino acids.

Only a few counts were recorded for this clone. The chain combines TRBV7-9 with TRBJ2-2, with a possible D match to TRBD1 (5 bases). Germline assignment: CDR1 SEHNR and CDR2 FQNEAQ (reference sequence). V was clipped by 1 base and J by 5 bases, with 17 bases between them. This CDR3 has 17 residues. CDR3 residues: CASSLEQGLRVTGELFF. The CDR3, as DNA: TGTGCCAGCAGCTTAGAGCAGGGCCTGAGAGTTACCGGGGAGCTGTTTTTT.

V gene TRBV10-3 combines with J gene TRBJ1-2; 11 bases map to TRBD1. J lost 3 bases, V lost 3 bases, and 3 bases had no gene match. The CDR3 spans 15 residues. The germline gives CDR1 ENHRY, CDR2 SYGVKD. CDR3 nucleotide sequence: TGTGCCATCAGTGACGCGGGACAGGGGGACTATGGCTACACCTTC. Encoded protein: CAISDAGQGDYGYTF.

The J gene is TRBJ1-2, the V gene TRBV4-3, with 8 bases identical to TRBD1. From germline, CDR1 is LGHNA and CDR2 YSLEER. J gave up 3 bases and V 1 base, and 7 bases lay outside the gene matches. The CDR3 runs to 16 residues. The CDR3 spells CASSQVGTGGYYGYTF. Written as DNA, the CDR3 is TGCGCCAGCAGCCAAGTGGGAACAGGGGGATACTATGGCTACACCTTC.

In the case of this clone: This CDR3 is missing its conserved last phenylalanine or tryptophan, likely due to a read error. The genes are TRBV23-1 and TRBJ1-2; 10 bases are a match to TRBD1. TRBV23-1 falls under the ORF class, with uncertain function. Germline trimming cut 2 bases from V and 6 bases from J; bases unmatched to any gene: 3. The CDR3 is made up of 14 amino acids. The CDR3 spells CASSQHGTGDGYTL. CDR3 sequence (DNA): TGCGCCAGCAGTCAACACGGGACAGGGGATGGCTACACCCTC.

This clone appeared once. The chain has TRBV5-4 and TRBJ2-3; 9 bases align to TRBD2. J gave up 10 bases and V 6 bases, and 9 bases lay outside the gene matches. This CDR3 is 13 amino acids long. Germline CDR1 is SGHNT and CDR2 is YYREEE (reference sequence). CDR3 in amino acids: CASTRGGADPQYF. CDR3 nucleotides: TGTGCCAGCACCCGCGGGGGGGCGGATCCGCAGTATTTT. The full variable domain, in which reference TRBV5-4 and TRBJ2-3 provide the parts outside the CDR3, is ETGVTQSPTHLIKTRGQQVTLRCSSQSGHNTVSWYQQALGQGPQFIFQYYREEENGRGNFPPRFSGLQFPNYSSELNVNALELDDSALYLCASTRGGADPQYFGPGTRLTVL.

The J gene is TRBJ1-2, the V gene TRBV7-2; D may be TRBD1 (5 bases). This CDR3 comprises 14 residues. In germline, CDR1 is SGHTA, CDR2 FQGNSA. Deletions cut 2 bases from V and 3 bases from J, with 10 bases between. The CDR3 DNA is TGTGCCAGCAGCTTAATTCAGGGCCACTATGGCTACACCTTC. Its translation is CASSLIQGHYGYTF.

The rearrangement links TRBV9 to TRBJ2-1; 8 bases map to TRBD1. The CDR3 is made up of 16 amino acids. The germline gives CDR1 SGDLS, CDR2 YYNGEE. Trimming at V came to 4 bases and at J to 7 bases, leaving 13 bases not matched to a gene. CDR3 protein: CASSSRQGTYGNEQFF. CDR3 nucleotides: TGTGCCAGCAGCTCCCGACAGGGGACCTATGGGAATGAGCAGTTCTTC.

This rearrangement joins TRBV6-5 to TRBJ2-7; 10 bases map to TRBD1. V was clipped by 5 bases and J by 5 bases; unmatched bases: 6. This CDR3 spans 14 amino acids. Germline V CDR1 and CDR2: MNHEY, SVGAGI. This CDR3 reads CASSLDRGENEQYF. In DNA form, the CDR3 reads TGTGCCAGCAGTCTGGACAGGGGGGAAAACGAGCAGTACTTC.